Below are 15 T cell receptor beta chains sequenced from a single sample in a study of blood T cells in healthy people across ages. The second PCR ran roughly 6 to 11 cycles with a sample-barcoded 5' primer and J-beta primers. TCRdb independently ran MiXCR on the 5' RACE reads; one entry per CDR3 protein. The table lists about 760,000 distinct CDR3 sequences, 20% to 25% of them singletons. A further study also used this sample, focusing on T cells of mothers and their children.

Specimen: blood. The receptors were gathered from a boy aged 10-17 years in good health.

The chain recombines TRBV7-9 with TRBJ2-5; 12 bases agree with TRBD2. With V trimmed by 5 bases and J by 4 bases, 5 bases remained unmatched. There are 15 residues in the CDR3. Per the germline V gene, CDR1 is SEHNR and CDR2 is FQNEAQ (reference sequence). CDR3 amino acids: CASSPPGLAGETQYF. CDR3 nucleotides: TGTGCCAGCAGCCCCCCGGGACTAGCGGGAGAGACCCAGTACTTC.

This clonotype came up a few times. This chain uses TRBV6-1 with TRBJ1-2, with D perhaps matching TRBD1 (6 bases). The CDR3 contains 15 residues. Germline lookup yields CDR1 MNHNS and CDR2 SASEGT. Trimming removed 4 bases from V and 4 bases from J, with 16 bases in between. In DNA, the CDR3 is TGTGCCAGCAGTGCCCGTTCGACAGGCGTCTATGGCTACACCTTC. This codes for CASSARSTGVYGYTF.

This clonotype has a handful of counts. The chain is built from TRBV11-2 and TRBJ2-5; TRBD1 matches at 9 bases. Looked up from germline, CDR1 is SGHAT and CDR2 is FQNNGV. Unmatched junction bases numbered 10, after V lost 5 bases and J lost 3 bases. CDR3 size: 16 residues. CDR3 bases: TGTGCCAGCAGCCATCCTCTCCGGGACAGGGAAGAGACCCAGTACTTC. Amino acids: CASSHPLRDREETQYF.

Comment on this clonotype: At one end the junction does not follow the germline gene, possibly because of a read error. The chain links TRBV3-1 to TRBJ2-1, with 8 nucleotides matching TRBD2. The CDR3 covers 11 residues. Germline-derived CDR1 and CDR2 are LGHDT and YNNKEL (reference sequence). CDR3 sequence (DNA): TGTGCCAGCAGACATAGCGGGGCTACGCTCTTC. It is translated as CASRHSGATLF.

The chain links TRBV13 to TRBJ1-6; 9 bases fit TRBD1. Trimming took 5 bases from V and 10 from J; bases not matched to a gene: 3. The CDR3 sequence is 13 residues long. Germline CDR1 is PRHDT and CDR2 is FYEKMQ (reference sequence). CDR3 bases: TGTGCCAGCAGCCAGGGGACAGGGTCACCCCTCCACTTT. Its translation is CASSQGTGSPLHF.

This sequence joins TRBV9 and TRBJ2-3, with TRBD2 matching 13 bases. CDR1 is SGDLS, CDR2 YYNGEE, per germline. This CDR3 contains 17 residues. The V segment lost 3 bases and the J segment 0 bases; nucleotides outside the gene matches: 4. The CDR3 DNA reads as TGTGCCAGCAGCGCCCCGACTAGCGGGGGGAGCACAGATACGCAGTATTTT. Translated: CASSAPTSGGSTDTQYF.

V and J are TRBV18 and TRBJ2-1; weak D call: TRBD1 (5 bases). The CDR3 runs 16 residues. V gave up 1 base and J gave up 2 bases, with 12 bases separating them. Per the germline V gene, CDR1 is KGHSH and CDR2 is LQKENI. The CDR3 loop reads CASSPREGVTYNEQFF. In DNA, the CDR3 is TGTGCCAGCTCACCACGGGAAGGGGTTACCTACAATGAGCAGTTCTTC.

This clonotype was seen only a few times. The chain recombines TRBV7-2 with TRBJ1-5; D unclear. V lost 2 bases and J 9 bases, leaving 14 bases between the germline ends. Germline V gives CDR1 SGHTA, CDR2 FQGNSA. CDR3 length: 14 amino acids. CDR3: CASSLYGSDRPQHF. As DNA, the CDR3 is TGTGCCAGCAGCTTATATGGGAGCGATCGGCCCCAGCATTTT.

The CDR3, as DNA: TGCGCCAGCAGCGAATCCGGGACTAGCGGGAGTTCCTACGAGCAGTACTTC. Translating gives CASSESGTSGSSYEQYF. This chain links TRBV5-1 with TRBJ2-7; 14 nucleotides align to TRBD2. The CDR3 sequence is 17 residues long. V trimming: 4 bases; J trimming: 1 base; junction bases outside the gene matches: 7. Germline V gene data show CDR1 as SGHRS and CDR2 as YFSETQ.

This clonotype appeared a few times. This rearrangement joins TRBV7-9 to TRBJ2-2, with D possibly being TRBD1 (6 bases). This CDR3 spans 14 amino acids. Germline values: CDR1 SEHNR, CDR2 FQNEAQ (reference sequence). Between the trimmed V and J ends, which lost 3 bases and 6 bases, there was a span of 11 bases. CDR3 loop: CASSFTGSAGELFF. The CDR3 nucleotides are TGTGCCAGCAGCTTCACAGGGTCCGCCGGGGAGCTGTTTTTT.

The chain employs TRBV12-5 and TRBJ2-3; 10 nucleotides agree with TRBD2. The CDR3 loop spans 15 amino acids. Germline assignment: CDR1 LGHNT and CDR2 FRNRAP. The trim removed 7 bases at V and 4 bases at J, leaving 8 bases unmatched. The CDR3 sequence is CASVVTSGLPDTQYF. The CDR3 DNA follows: TGTGCTAGTGTTGTGACTAGCGGGTTACCAGATACGCAGTATTTT.

The V gene is TRBV15, the J gene TRBJ2-5; 8 bases match TRBD2. Trimming removed 3 bases from V and 5 bases from J; junction bases left unmatched: 11. The CDR3 is 16 amino acids. Per the germline V gene, CDR1 is LNHNV and CDR2 is YYDKDF (reference sequence). The CDR3 loop is CATSRSLAERRETQYF. CDR3 in DNA: TGTGCCACCAGCAGGTCACTAGCGGAGAGGCGGGAGACCCAGTACTTC.

The chain is built from TRBV7-8 and TRBJ1-5; maybe TRBD1 (5 bases). CDR3 length: 13 amino acids. Germline loops: CDR1 SGHVS, CDR2 FQNEAQ. V shed 6 bases and J shed 4 bases, with 10 bases lying between them. The CDR3 spells CASSFRQNQPQHF. The CDR3, as DNA: TGTGCCAGCAGTTTTCGACAGAATCAGCCCCAGCATTTT.

This clonotype was detected once. CDR3 sequence reads: CASSLIPQGKGSGAINDEQFF. DNA of the CDR3: TGTGCCAGCAGTCTAATCCCGCAGGGTAAGGGTAGCGGAGCGATAAACGATGAGCAGTTCTTC. This chain links TRBV28 with TRBJ2-1; perhaps TRBD2 as D (6 bases). The CDR3 loop spans 21 amino acids. The ends were cut back, 5 bases at V and 8 bases at J, with 37 bases in the middle. The V gene's germline CDR1 is MDHEN and CDR2 SYDVKM.

The chain recombines TRBV12-5 with TRBJ2-7; 11 bases are a match to TRBD2. After removal of 7 bases from V and 6 bases from J, the junction contained 8 bases not matched to a gene. The CDR3 is made up of 14 amino acids. The germline V gene encodes CDR1 LGHNT and CDR2 FRNRAP. The CDR3 region has the DNA TGTGCTAGTGCCTTAGCGGGGGGGATCTGCGAGCAGTACTTC. Its translation: CASALAGGICEQYF.